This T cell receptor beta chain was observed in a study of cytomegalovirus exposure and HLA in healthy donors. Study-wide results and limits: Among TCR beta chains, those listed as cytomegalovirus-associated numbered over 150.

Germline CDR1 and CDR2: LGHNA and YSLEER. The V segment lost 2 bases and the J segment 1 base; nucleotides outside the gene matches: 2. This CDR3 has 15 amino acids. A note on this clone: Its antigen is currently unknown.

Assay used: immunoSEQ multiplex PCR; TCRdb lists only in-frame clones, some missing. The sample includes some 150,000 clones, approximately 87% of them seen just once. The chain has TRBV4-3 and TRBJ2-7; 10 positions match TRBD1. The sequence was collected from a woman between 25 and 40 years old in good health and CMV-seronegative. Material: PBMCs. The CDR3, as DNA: TGCGCCAGCAGCCAACGGACAGGGGGGTCCTACGAGCAGTACTTC. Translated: CASSQRTGGSYEQYF.